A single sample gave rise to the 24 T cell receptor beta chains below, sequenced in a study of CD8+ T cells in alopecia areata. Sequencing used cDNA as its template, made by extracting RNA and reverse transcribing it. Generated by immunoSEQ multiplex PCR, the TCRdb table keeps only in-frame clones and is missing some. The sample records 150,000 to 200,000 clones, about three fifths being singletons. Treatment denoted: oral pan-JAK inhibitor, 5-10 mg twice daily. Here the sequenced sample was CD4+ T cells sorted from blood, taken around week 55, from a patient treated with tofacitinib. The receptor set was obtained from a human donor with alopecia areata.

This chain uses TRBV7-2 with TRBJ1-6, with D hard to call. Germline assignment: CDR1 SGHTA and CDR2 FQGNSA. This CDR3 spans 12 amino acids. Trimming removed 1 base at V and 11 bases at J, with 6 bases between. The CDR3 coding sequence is TGTGCCAGCAGCTTAGGAGTTCCACCCCTCCACTTT. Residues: CASSLGVPPLHF. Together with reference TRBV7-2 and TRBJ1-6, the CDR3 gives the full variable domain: GAGVSQSPSNKVTEKGKDVELRCDPISGHTALYWYRQSLGQGLEFLIYFQGNSAPDKSGLPSDRFSAERTGGSVSTLTIQRTQQEDSAVYLCASSLGVPPLHFGNGTRLTVT.

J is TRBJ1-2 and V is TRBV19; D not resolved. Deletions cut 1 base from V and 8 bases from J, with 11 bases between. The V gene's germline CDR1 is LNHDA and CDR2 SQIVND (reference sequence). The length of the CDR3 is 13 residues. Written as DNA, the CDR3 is TGTGCCAGTAGTATAGGGCAGCACCTCGGCTACACCTTC. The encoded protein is CASSIGQHLGYTF.

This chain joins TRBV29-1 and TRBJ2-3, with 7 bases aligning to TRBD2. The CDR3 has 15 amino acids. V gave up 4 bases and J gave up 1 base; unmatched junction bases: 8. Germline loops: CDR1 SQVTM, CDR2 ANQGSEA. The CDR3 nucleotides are TGCAGCGTTGGGGCTAGCGGTGCTGGCACAGATACGCAGTATTTT. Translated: CSVGASGAGTDTQYF.

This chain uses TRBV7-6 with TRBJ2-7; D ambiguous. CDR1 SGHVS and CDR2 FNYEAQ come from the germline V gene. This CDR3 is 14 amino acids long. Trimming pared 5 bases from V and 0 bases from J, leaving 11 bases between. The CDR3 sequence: CASSSQTGSYEQYF. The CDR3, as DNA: TGTGCCAGCAGCAGCCAGACTGGCTCCTACGAGCAGTACTTC. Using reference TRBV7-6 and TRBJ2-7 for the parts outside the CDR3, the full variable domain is GAGVSQSPRYKVTKRGQDVALRCDPISGHVSLYWYRQALGQGPEFLTYFNYEAQQDKSGLPNDRFSAERPEGSISTLTIQRTEQRDSAMYRCASSSQTGSYEQYFGPGTRLTVT.

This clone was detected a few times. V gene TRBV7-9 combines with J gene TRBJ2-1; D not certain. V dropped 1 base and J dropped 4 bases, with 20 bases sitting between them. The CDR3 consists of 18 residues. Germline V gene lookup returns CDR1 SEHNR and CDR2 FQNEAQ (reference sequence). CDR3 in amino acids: CASSLEWRRSLTYNEQFF. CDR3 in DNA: TGTGCCAGCAGCTTAGAATGGCGTAGGTCCCTAACGTACAATGAGCAGTTCTTC.

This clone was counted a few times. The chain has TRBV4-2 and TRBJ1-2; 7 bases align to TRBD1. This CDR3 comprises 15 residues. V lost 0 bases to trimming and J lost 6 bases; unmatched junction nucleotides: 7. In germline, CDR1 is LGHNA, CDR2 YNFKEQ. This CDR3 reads CASSQDQDRLDGYTF. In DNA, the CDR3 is TGTGCCAGCAGCCAAGATCAGGACAGGCTGGATGGCTACACCTTC.

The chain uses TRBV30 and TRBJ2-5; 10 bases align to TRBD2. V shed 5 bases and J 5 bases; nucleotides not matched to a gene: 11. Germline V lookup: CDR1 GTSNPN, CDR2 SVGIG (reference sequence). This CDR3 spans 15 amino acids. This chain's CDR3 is CAWGLSGGAWETQYF. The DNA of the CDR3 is TGTGCCTGGGGCCTCAGCGGGGGGGCGTGGGAGACCCAGTACTTC.

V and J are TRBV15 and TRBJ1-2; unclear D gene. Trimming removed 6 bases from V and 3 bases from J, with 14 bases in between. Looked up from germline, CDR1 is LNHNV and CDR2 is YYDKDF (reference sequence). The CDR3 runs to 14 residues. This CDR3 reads CATSPSQEDYGYTF. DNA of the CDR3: TGTGCCACCAGTCCCTCGCAGGAAGACTATGGCTACACCTTC.

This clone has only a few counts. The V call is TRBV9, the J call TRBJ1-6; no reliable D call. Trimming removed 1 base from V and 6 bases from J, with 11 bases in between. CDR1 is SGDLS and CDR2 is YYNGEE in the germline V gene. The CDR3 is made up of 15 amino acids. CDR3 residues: CASSVRVEGNSPLHF. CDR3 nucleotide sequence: TGTGCCAGCAGCGTAAGAGTCGAGGGTAATTCACCCCTCCACTTT.

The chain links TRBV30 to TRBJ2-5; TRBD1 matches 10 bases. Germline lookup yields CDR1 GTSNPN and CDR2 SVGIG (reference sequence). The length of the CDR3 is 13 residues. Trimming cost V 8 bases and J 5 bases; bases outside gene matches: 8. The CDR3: CARKTGGGETQYF. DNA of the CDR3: TGTGCCCGAAAGACAGGGGGCGGGGAGACCCAGTACTTC. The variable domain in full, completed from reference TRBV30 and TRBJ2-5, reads SQTIHQWPATLVQPVGSPLSLECTVEGTSNPNLYWYRQAAGRGLQLLFYSVGIGQISSEVPQNLSASRPQDRQFILSSKKLLLSDSGFYLCARKTGGGETQYFGPGTRLLVL.

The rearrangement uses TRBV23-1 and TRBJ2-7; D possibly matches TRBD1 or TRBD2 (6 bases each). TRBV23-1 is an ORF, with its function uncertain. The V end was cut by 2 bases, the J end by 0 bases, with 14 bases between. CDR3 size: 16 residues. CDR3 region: CASSQRGVPSSYEQYF. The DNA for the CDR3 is TGCGCCAGCAGTCAAAGGGGGGTCCCGAGCTCCTACGAGCAGTACTTC.

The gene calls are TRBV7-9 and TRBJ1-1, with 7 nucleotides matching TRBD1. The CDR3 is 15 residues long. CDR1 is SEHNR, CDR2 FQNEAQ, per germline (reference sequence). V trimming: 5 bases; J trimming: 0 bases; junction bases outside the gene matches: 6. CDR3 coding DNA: TGTGCCAGCAGCCCTTTGACAGGGCTGAACACTGAAGCTTTCTTT. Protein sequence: CASSPLTGLNTEAFF.

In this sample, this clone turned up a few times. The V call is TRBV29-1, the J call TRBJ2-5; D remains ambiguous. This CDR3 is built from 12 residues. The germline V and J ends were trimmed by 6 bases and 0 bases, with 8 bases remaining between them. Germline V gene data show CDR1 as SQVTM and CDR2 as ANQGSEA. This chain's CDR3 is CSVGNNQETQYF. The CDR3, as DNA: TGCAGCGTAGGGAATAACCAAGAGACCCAGTACTTC.

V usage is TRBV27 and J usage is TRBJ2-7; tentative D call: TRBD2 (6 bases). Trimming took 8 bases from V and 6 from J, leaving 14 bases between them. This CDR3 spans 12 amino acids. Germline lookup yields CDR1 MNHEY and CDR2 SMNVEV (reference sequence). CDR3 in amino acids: CASSPRRGEQYF. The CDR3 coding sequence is TGTGCCAGCTCACCCAGGAGGGGCGAGCAGTACTTC.

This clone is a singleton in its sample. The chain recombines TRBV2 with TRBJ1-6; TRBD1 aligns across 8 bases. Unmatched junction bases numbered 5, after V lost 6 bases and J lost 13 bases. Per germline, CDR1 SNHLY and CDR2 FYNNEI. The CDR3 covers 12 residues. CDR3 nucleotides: TGTGCCAGCAGGCCAGGGGGCGGCCCCCTCCACTTT. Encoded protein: CASRPGGGPLHF.

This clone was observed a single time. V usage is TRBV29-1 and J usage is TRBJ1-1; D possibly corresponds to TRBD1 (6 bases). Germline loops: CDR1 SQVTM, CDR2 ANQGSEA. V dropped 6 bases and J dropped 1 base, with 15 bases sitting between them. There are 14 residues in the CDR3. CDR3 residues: CSVKTGPSNTEAFF. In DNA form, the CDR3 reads TGCAGCGTAAAAACAGGGCCTTCGAACACTGAAGCTTTCTTT.

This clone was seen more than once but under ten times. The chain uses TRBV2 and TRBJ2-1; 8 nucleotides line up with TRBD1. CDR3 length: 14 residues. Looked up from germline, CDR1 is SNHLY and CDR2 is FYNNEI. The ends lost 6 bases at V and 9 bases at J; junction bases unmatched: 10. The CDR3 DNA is TGTGCCAGCAGGCTTGGACAGGGTTCGAGTGAGCAGTTCTTC. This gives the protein CASRLGQGSSEQFF.

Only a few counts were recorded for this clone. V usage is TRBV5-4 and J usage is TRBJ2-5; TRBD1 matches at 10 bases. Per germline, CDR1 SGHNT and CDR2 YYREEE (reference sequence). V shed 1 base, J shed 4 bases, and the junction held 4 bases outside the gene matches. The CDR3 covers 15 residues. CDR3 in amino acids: CASSLRTGGGETQYF. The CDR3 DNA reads TGTGCCAGCAGCTTGCGGACAGGGGGGGGAGAGACCCAGTACTTC.

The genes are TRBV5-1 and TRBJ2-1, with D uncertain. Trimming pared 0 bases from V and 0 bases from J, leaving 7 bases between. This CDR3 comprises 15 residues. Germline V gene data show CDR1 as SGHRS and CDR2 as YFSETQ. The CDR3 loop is CASSLEASSYNEQFF. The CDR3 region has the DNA TGCGCCAGCAGCTTGGAGGCAAGCTCCTACAATGAGCAGTTCTTC.

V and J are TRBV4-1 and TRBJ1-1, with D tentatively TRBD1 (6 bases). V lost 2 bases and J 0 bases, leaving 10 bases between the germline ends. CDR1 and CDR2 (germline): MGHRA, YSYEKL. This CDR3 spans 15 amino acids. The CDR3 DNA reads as TGCGCCAGCAGCCAAAACAGGGACCTGAACACTGAAGCTTTCTTT. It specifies CASSQNRDLNTEAFF.

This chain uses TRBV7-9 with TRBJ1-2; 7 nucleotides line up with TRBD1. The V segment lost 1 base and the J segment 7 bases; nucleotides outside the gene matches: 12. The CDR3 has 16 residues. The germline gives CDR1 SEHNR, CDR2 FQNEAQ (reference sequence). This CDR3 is CASSLGSVGTASGYTF. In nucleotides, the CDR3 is TGTGCCAGCAGCTTAGGGTCGGTGGGGACAGCGAGTGGCTACACCTTC. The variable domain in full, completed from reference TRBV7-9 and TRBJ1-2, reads DTGVSQNPRHKITKRGQNVTFRCDPISEHNRLYWYRQTLGQGPEFLTYFQNEAQLEKSRLLSDRFSAERPKGSFSTLEIQRTEQGDSAMYLCASSLGSVGTASGYTFGSGTRLTVV.

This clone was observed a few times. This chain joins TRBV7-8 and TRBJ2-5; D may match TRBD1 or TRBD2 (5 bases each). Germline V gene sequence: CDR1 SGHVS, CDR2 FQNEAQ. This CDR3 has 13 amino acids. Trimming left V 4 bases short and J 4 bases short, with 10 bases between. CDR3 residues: CASSSGARETQYF. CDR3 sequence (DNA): TGTGCCAGCAGCTCCGGGGCAAGAGAGACCCAGTACTTC.

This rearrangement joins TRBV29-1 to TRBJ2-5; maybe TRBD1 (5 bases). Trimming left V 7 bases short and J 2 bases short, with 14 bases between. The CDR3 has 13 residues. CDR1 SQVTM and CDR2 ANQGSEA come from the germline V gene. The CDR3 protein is CSGGLRLQETQYF. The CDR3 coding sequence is TGCAGCGGGGGCCTGCGGCTGCAAGAGACCCAGTACTTC. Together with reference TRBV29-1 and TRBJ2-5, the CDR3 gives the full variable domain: SAVISQKPSRDICQRGTSLTIQCQVDSQVTMMFWYRQQPGQSLTLIATANQGSEATYESGFVIDKFPISRPNLTFSTLTVSNMSPEDSSIYLCSGGLRLQETQYFGPGTRLLVL.

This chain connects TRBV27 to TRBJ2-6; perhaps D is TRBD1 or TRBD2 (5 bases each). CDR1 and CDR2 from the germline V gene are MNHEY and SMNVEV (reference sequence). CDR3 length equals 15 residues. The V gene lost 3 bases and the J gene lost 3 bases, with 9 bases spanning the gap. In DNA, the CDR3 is TGTGCCAGCAGTTTTAAGGGGAGTGGGGCCAACGTCCTGACTTTC. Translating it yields CASSFKGSGANVLTF. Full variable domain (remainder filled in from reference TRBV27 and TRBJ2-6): EAQVTQNPRYLITVTGKKLTVTCSQNMNHEYMSWYRQDPGLGLRQIYYSMNVEVTDKGDVPEGYKVSRKEKRNFPLILESPSPNQTSLYFCASSFKGSGANVLTFGAGSRLTVL.